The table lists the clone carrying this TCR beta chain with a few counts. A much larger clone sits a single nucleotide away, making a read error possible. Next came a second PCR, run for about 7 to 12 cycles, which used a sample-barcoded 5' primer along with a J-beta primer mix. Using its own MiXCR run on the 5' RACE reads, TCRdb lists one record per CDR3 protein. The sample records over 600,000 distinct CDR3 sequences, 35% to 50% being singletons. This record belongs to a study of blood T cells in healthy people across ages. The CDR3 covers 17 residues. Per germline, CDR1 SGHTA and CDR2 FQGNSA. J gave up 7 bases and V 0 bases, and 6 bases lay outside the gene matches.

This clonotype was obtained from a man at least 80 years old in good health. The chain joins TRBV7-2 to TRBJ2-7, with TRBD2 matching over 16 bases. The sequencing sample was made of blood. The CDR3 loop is CASSLAQGTSGRAEQYF. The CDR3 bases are TGTGCCAGCAGCTTAGCTCAGGGGACTAGCGGGAGGGCTGAGCAGTACTTC. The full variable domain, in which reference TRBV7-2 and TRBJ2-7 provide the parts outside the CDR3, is GAGVSQSPSNKVTEKGKDVELRCDPISGHTALYWYRQSLGQGLEFLIYFQGNSAPDKSGLPSDRFSAERTGGSVSTLTIQRTQQEDSAVYLCASSLAQGTSGRAEQYFGPGTRLTVT.